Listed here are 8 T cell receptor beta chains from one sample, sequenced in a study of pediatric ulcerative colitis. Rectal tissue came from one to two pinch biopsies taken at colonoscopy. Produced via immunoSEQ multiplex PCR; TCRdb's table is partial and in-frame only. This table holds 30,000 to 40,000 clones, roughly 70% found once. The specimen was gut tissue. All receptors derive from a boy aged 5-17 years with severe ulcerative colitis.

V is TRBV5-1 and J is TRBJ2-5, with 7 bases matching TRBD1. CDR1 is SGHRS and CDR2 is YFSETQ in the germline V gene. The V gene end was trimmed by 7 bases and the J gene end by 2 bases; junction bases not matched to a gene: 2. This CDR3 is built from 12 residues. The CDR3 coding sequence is TGCGCCAGCTCAGGGGGACAAGAGACCCAGTACTTC. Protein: CASSGGQETQYF.

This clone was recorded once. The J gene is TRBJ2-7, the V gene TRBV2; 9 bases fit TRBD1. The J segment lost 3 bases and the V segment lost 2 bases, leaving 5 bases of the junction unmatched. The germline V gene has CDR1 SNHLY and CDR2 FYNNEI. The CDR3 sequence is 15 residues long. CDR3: CASSERDREHYEQYF. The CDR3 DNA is TGTGCCAGCAGTGAAAGGGACAGGGAACACTACGAGCAGTACTTC. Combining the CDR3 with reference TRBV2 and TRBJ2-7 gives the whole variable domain EPEVTQTPSHQVTQMGQEVILRCVPISNHLYFYWYRQILGQKVEFLVSFYNNEISEKSEIFDDQFSVERPDGSNFTLKIRSTKLEDSAMYFCASSERDREHYEQYFGPGTRLTVT.

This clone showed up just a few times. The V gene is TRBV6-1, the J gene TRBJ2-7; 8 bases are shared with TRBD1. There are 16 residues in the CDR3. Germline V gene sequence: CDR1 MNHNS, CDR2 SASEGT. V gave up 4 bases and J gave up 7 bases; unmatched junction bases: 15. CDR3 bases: TGTGCCAGCAGTGTTACAGGGGGAATTTGGTCTTGGGAGCAGTACTTC. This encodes CASSVTGGIWSWEQYF.

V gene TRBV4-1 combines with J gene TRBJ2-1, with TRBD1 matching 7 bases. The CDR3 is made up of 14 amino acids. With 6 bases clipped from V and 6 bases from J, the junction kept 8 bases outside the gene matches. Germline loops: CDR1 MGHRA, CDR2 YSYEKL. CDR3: CASSHRGEPNEQFF. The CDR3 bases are TGCGCCAGCAGTCACAGGGGAGAACCCAATGAGCAGTTCTTC.

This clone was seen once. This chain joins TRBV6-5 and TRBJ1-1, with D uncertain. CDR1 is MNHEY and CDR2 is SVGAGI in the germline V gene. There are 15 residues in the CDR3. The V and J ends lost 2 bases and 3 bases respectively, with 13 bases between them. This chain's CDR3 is CASSYGPGLDTEAFF. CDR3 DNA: TGTGCCAGCAGTTACGGTCCGGGGTTAGACACTGAAGCTTTCTTT.

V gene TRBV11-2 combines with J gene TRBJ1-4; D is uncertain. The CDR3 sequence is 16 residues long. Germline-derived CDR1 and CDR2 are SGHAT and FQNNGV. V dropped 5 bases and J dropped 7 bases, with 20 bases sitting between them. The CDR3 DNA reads TGTGCCAGCAGCCTGAACCTCGGCCAGCACGGTGAAAAACTGTTTTTT. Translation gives CASSLNLGQHGEKLFF.

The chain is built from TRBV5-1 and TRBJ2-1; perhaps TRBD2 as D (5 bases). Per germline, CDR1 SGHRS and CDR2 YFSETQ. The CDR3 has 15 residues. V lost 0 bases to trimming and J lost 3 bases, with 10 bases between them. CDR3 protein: CASSLARTYYNEQFF. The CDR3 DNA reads TGCGCCAGCAGCTTGGCCAGGACTTACTACAATGAGCAGTTCTTC.

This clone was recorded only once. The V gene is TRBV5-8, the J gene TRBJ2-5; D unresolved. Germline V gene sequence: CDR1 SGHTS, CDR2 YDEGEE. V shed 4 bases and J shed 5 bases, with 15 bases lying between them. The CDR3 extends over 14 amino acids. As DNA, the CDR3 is TGTGCCAGCAGCCTCCTCTCCGGCGGCGAGACCCAGTACTTC. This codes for CASSLLSGGETQYF.